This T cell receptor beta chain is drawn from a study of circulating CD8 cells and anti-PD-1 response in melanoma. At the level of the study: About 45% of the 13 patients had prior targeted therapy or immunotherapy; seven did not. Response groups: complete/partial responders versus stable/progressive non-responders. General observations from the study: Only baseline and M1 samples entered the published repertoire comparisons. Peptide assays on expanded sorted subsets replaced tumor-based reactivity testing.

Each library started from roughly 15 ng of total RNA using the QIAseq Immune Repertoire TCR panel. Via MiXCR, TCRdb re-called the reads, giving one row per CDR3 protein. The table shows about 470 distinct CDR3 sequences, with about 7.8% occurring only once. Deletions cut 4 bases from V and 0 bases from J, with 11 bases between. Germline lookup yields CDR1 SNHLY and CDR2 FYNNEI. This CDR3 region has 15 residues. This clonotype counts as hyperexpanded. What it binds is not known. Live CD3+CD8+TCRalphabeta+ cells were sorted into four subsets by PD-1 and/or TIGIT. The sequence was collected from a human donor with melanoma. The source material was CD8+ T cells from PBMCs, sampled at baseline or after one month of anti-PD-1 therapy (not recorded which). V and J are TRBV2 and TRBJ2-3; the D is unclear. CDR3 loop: CASSGLASSTDTQYF. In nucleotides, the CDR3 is TGTGCCAGCAGTGGCCTCGCGTCTAGCACAGATACGCAGTATTTT.